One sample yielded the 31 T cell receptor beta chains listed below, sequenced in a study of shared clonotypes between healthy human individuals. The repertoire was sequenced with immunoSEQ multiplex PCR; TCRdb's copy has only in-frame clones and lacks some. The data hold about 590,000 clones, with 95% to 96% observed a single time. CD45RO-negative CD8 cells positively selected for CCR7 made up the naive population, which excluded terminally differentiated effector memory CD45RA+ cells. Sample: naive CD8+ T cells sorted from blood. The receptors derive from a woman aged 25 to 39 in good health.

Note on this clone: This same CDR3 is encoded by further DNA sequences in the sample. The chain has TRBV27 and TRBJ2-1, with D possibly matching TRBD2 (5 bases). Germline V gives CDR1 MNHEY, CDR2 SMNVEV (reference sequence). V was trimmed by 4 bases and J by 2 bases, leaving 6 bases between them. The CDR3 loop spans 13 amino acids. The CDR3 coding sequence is TGTGCCAGCAGTTCGGGAACCTACAATGAGCAGTTCTTC. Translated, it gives CASSSGTYNEQFF.

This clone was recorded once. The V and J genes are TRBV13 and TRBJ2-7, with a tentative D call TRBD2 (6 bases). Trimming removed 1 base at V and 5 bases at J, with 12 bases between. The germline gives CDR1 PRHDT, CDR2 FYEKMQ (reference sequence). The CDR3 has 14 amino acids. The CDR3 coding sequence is TGTGCCAGCAGCTTAGCATTGCGGGACGACGAGCAGTACTTC. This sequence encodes CASSLALRDDEQYF.

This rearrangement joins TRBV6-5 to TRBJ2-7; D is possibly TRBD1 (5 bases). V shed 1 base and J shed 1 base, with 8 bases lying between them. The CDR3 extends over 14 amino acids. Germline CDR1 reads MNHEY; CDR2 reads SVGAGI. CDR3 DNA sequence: TGTGCCAGCAGTTACTTAGGGGATTCCTACGAGCAGTACTTC. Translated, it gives CASSYLGDSYEQYF.

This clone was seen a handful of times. Written as DNA, the CDR3 is TGTGCCAGCGCAGGCAGCCACGAGCAGTACTTC. Translating gives CASAGSHEQYF. The chain links TRBV18 to TRBJ2-7; D remains ambiguous. Germline CDR1 and CDR2: KGHSH and LQKENI. Trimming took 8 bases from V and 5 from J, leaving 10 bases between them. CDR3 length: 11 amino acids.

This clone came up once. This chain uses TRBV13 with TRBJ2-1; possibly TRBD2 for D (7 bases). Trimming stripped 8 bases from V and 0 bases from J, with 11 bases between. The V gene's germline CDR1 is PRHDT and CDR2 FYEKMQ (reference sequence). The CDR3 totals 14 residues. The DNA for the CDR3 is TGTGCCAGCGCGGGGGCCCCCTCCTACAATGAGCAGTTCTTC. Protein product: CASAGAPSYNEQFF.

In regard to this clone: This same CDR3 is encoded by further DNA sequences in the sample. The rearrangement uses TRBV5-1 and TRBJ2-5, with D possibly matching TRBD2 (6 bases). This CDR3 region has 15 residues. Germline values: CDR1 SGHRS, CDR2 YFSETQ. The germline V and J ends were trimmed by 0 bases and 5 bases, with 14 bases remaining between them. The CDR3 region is CASSLEGGIRETQYF. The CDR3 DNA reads TGCGCCAGCAGCTTGGAGGGCGGGATTCGGGAGACCCAGTACTTC.

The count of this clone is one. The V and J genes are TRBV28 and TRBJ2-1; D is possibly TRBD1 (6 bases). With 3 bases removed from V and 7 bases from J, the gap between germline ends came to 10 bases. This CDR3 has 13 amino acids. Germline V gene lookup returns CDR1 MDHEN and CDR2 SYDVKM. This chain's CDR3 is CASSFQGQNEQFF. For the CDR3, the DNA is TGTGCCAGCAGTTTTCAGGGGCAGAATGAGCAGTTCTTC.

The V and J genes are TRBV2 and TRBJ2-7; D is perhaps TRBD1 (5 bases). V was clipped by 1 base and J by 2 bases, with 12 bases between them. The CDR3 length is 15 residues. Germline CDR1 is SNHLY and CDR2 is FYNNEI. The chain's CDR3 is CASSEGATAAYEQYF. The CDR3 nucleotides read TGTGCCAGCAGTGAAGGGGCGACAGCTGCCTACGAGCAGTACTTC.

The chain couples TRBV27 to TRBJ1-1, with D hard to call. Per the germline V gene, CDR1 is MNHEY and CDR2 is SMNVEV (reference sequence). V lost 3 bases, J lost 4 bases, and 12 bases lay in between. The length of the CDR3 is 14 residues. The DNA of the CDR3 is TGTGCCAGCAGTTTCCTCACAGCCGCCACTGAAGCTTTCTTT. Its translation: CASSFLTAATEAFF.

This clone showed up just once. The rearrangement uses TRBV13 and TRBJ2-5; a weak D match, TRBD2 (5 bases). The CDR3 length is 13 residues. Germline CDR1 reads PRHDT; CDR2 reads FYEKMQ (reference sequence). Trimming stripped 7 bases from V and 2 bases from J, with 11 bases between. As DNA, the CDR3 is TGTGCCAGCACCCCGGGAAAGCAAGAGACCCAGTACTTC. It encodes CASTPGKQETQYF.

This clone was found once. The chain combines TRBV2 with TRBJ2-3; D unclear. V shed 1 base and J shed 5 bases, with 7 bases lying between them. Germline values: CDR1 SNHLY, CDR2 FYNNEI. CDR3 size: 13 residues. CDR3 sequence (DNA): TGTGCCAGCAGTGAAGACCCAGTAGATACGCAGTATTTT. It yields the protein CASSEDPVDTQYF.

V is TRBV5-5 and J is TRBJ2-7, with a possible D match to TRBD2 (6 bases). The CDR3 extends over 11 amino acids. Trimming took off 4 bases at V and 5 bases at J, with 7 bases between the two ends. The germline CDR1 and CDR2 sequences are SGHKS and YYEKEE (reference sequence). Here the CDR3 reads CASSTGDEQYF. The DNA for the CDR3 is TGTGCCAGCAGCACGGGGGACGAGCAGTACTTC.

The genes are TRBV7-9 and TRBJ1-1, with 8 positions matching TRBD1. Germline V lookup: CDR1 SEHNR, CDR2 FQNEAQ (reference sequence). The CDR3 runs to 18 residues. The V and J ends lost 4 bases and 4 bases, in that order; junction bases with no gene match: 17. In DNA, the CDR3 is TGTGCCAGCAGCTCCCGGGGGTGGGGACAGGTAGGGGTCACTGAAGCTTTCTTT. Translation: CASSSRGWGQVGVTEAFF.

The CDR3 reads CASSAQTSRNEQFF. Written as DNA, the CDR3 is TGTGCCAGCAGTGCTCAGACTAGCAGGAATGAGCAGTTCTTC. The gene calls are TRBV2 and TRBJ2-1; TRBD2 agrees at 7 bases. With V trimmed by 4 bases and J by 7 bases, 7 bases remained unmatched. The V gene's germline CDR1 is SNHLY and CDR2 FYNNEI. This CDR3 is 14 amino acids long.

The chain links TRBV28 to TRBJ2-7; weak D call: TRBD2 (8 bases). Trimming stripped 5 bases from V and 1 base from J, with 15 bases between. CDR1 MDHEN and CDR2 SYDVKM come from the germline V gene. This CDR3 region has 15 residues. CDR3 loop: CASSPGGTASYEQYF. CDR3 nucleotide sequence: TGTGCCAGCAGTCCGGGGGGGACAGCTTCCTACGAGCAGTACTTC.

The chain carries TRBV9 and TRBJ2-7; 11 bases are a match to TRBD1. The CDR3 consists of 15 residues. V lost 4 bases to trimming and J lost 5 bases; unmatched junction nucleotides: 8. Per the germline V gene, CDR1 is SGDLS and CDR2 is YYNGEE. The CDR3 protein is CASSPAGTGGDEQYF. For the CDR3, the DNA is TGTGCCAGCAGCCCGGCCGGGACAGGGGGGGACGAGCAGTACTTC. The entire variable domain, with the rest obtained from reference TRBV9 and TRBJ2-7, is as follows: DSGVTQTPKHLITATGQRVTLRCSPRSGDLSVYWYQQSLDQGLQFLIQYYNGEERAKGNILERFSAQQFPDLHSELNLSSLELGDSALYFCASSPAGTGGDEQYFGPGTRLTVT.

CDR3 residues: CASIGPEGKYF. Here the CDR3 DNA reads TGTGCCAGCATCGGGCCGGAGGGAAAGTACTTC. V is TRBV27 and J is TRBJ2-7, with D perhaps TRBD2 (6 bases). Germline V lookup: CDR1 MNHEY, CDR2 SMNVEV (reference sequence). The CDR3 has 11 residues. Trimming cost V 7 bases and J 11 bases, with 15 bases left between them.

CDR3 loop: CASSLPGDQPQHF. The CDR3 DNA reads as TGTGCCAGCAGTTTACCAGGGGACCAGCCCCAGCATTTT. V and J are TRBV28 and TRBJ1-5; D possibly corresponds to TRBD1 (6 bases). From germline, CDR1 is MDHEN and CDR2 SYDVKM. V was shortened by 2 bases and J by 7 bases, with 9 bases between the two germline ends. This CDR3 has 13 residues.

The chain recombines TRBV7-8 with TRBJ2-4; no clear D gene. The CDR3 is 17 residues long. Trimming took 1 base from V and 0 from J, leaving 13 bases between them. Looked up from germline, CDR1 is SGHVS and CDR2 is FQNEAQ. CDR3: CASSLVSESLAKNIQYF. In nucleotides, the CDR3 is TGTGCCAGCAGCTTAGTTTCGGAATCTTTAGCCAAAAACATTCAGTACTTC.

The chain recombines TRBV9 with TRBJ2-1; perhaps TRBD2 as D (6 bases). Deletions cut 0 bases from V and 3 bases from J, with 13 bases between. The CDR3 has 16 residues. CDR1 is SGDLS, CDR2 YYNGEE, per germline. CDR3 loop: CASSVGGTGFYNEQFF. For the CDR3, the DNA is TGTGCCAGCAGCGTAGGCGGGACCGGATTCTACAATGAGCAGTTCTTC.

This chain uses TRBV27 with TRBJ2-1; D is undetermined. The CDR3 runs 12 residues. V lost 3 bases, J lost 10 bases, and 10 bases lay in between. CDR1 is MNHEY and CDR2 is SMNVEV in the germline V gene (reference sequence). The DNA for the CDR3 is TGTGCCAGCAGTTTCGAAGGAAAGGAGCAGTTCTTC. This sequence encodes CASSFEGKEQFF.

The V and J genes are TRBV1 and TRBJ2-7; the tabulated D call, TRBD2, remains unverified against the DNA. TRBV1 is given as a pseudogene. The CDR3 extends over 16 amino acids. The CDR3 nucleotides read TGCACCAGCAGCCAAGGGGTAGCGGGTAACTCCTACGAGCAGTACTTC. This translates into CTSSQGVAGNSYEQYF.

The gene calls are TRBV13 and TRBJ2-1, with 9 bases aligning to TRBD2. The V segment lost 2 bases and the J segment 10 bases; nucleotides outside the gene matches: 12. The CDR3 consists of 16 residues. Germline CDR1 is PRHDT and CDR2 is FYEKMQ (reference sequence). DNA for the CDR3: TGTGCCAGCAGCTTACCTGTGGCTAGCGGGACGCCGGAGCAGTTCTTC. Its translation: CASSLPVASGTPEQFF.

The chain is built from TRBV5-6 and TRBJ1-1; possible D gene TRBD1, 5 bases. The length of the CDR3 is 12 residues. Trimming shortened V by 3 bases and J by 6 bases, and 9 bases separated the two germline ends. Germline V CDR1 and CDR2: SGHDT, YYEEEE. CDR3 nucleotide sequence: TGTGCCAGCAGCTACAGGTTCTCTGAAGCTTTCTTT. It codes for CASSYRFSEAFF. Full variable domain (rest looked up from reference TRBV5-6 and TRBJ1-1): DAGVTQSPTHLIKTRGQQVTLRCSPKSGHDTVSWYQQALGQGPQFIFQYYEEEERQRGNFPDRFSGHQFPNYSSELNVNALLLGDSALYLCASSYRFSEAFFGQGTRLTVV.

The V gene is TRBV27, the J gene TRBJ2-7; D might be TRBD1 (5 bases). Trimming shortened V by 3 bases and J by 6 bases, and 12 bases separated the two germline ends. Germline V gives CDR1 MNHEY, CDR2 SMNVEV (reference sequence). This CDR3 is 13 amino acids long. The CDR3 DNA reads TGTGCCAGCAGTTTCGGTGGGGCTTCCGAGCAGTACTTC. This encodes CASSFGGASEQYF.

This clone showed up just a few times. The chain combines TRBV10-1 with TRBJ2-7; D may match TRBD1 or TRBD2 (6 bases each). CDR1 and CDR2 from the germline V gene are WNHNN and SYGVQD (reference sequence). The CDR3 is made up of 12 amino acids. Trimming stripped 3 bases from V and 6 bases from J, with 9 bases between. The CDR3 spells CASSDPGAEQYF. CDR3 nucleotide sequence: TGCGCCAGCAGTGACCCGGGGGCCGAGCAGTACTTC.

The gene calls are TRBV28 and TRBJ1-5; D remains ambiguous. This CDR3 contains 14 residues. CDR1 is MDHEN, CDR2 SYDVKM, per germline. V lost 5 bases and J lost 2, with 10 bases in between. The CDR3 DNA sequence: TGTGCCAGCAGTCGAAAGCGGGGCAATCAGCCCCAGCATTTT. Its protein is CASSRKRGNQPQHF. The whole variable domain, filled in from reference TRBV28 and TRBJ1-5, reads DVKVTQSSRYLVKRTGEKVFLECVQDMDHENMFWYRQDPGLGLRLIYFSYDVKMKEKGDIPEGYSVSREKKERFSLILESASTNQTSMYLCASSRKRGNQPQHFGDGTRLSIL.

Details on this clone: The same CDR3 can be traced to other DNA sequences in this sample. As DNA, the CDR3 is TGTGCCAGCAGCTTAGCGGACAATGAGCAGTTCTTC. Its translation: CASSLADNEQFF. This sequence joins TRBV7-9 and TRBJ2-1; no clear D gene. Trimming removed 0 bases from V and 5 bases from J, with 2 bases in between. CDR3 length: 12 residues. The germline CDR1 and CDR2 sequences are SEHNR and FQNEAQ (reference sequence).

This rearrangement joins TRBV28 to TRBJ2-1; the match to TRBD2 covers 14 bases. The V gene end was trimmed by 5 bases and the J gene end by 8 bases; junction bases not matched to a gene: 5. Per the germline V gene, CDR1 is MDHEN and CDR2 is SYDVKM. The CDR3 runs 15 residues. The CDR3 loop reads CASSLGLAGGYEQFF. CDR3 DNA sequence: TGTGCCAGCAGTCTCGGACTAGCGGGAGGATATGAGCAGTTCTTC.

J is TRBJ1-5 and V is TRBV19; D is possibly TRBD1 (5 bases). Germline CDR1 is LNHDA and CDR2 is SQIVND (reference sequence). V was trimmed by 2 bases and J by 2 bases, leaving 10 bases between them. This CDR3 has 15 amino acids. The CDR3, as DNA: TGTGCCAGTAGTATATGGATCAGGGGCAATCAGCCCCAGCATTTT. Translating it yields CASSIWIRGNQPQHF.

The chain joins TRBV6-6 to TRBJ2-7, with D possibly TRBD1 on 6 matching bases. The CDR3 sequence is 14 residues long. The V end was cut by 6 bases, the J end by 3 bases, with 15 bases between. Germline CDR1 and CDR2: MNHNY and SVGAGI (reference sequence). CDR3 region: CASSSRDTDYEQYF. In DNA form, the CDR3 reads TGTGCCAGCAGCTCCCGGGACACCGACTACGAGCAGTACTTC.